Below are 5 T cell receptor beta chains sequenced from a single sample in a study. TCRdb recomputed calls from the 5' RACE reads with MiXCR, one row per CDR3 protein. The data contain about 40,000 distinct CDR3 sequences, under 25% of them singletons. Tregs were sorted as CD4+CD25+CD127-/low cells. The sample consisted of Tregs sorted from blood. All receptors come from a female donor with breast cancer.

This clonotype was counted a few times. CDR3 residues: CSVERPYQRGTQYF. CDR3 bases: TGCAGCGTTGAAAGGCCCTATCAGAGGGGTACGCAGTATTTT. The rearrangement joins TRBV29-1 to TRBJ2-3; the D call may be TRBD1 or TRBD2 (5 bases each). The germline V and J ends were trimmed by 2 bases and 8 bases, with 17 bases remaining between them. Germline V CDR1 and CDR2: SQVTM, ANQGSEA. The CDR3 loop spans 14 amino acids.

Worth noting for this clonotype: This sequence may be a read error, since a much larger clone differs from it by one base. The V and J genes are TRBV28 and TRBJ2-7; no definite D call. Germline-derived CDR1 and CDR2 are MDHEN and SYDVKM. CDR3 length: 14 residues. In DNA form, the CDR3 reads TGTACCAGCAGTTTCTTGTCTGATCCCTACGAGCAGTACTTC. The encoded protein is CTSSFLSDPYEQYF.

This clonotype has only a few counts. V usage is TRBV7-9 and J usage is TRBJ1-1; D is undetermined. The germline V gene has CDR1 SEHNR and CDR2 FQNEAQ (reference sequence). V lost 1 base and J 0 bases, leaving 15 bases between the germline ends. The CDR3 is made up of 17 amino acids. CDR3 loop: CASSLVVLVSMNTEAFF. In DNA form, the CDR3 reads TGTGCCAGCAGCTTAGTGGTCCTGGTGTCAATGAACACTGAAGCTTTCTTT.

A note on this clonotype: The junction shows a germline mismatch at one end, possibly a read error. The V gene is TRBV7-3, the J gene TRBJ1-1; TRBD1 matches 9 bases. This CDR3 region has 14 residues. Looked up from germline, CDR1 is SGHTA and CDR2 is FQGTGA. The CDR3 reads CTSSAGQGNTEAFF. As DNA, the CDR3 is TGTACCAGCAGCGCGGGACAGGGGAACACTGAAGCTTTCTTT.

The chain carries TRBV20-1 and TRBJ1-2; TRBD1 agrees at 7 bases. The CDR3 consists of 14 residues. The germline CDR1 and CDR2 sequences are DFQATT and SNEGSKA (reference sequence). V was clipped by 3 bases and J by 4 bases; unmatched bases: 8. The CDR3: CSASREGQSYGYTF. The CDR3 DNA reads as TGCAGTGCTAGCCGGGAGGGACAGAGCTATGGCTACACCTTC.